The clone carrying this T cell receptor (beta chain) was observed once. Its antigen is unknown. Germline CDR1 MDHEN, CDR2 SYDVKM. V lost 3 bases to trimming and J lost 8 bases; unmatched junction nucleotides: 5. CDR3 length: 13 residues. This record comes from a study of STAT5B mutations in CD4+ large granular lymphocyte leukemia. The survey-level immunoSEQ assay was used. Assay: immunoSEQ multiplex PCR; the TCRdb copy retains only in-frame clones and omits some. The sample holds about 45,000 clones, 80% to 90% seen once. General study results and limits: Main leukemic clonotypes were patient-specific, but roughly 26% appeared at low frequency elsewhere. 8/27 top patient clones versus 2/35 control clones were TRBV06-family. Higher CD4+ than CD8+ T-LGLL clonality might reflect small sample size.

The sample comprised CD4+ T cells from blood buffy coats. The sequence was obtained from a human donor in good health. This chain uses TRBV28 with TRBJ1-2; 8 bases match TRBD1. CDR3 region: CASSFQGAQGYTF. The CDR3 DNA follows: TGTGCCAGCAGTTTTCAGGGGGCGCAGGGCTACACCTTC.